The 23 T cell receptor beta chains below all came from one sample that was sequenced in a study of cytomegalovirus exposure and HLA in healthy donors. PCR used 60 Vbeta primers and 13 Jbeta primers. Sequenced by immunoSEQ multiplex PCR; TCRdb stores in-frame clones only, minus some. The table includes around 200,000 clones, roughly 79% detected once. Specimen: PBMCs. The receptors come from a woman in her 30s in good health and CMV-seropositive.

The chain carries TRBV4-3 and TRBJ1-2, with D unresolved. CDR1 LGHNA and CDR2 YSLEER come from the germline V gene. Deletions cut 1 base from V and 7 bases from J, with 13 bases between. This CDR3 has 14 amino acids. CDR3 bases: TGCGCCAGCAGCCAAGGGAACCGGGAATCTGGCTACACCTTC. Translated, it gives CASSQGNRESGYTF.

A single count supports this clone. The chain joins TRBV30 to TRBJ1-6; D uncertain. CDR3 size: 13 residues. The germline gives CDR1 GTSNPN, CDR2 SVGIG (reference sequence). Trimming cost V 3 bases and J 13 bases, with 16 bases left between them. The CDR3 DNA reads as TGTGCCTGGAGGGAGAATCCTACCACGCCCCTCCACTTT. Translation gives CAWRENPTTPLHF.

This clone was observed a few times. This chain uses TRBV4-3 with TRBJ2-7, with TRBD2 matching over 12 bases. This CDR3 comprises 17 residues. The J segment lost 1 base and the V segment lost 4 bases, leaving 8 bases of the junction unmatched. Germline lookup yields CDR1 LGHNA and CDR2 YSLEER. Here the CDR3 reads CASSPGLAGPLSYEQYF. CDR3 nucleotide sequence: TGCGCCAGCAGCCCCGGACTAGCGGGGCCCCTATCCTACGAGCAGTACTTC.

The J gene is TRBJ1-5, the V gene TRBV10-1; D call uncertain. Deletions cut 4 bases from V and 4 bases from J, with 8 bases between. Germline V CDR1 and CDR2: WNHNN, SYGVQD (reference sequence). The CDR3 runs 13 residues. CDR3 region: CASSANGNQPQHF. The CDR3 DNA is TGCGCCAGCAGTGCAAACGGTAATCAGCCCCAGCATTTT.

This chain joins TRBV6-1 and TRBJ2-1, with D tentatively TRBD1 (7 bases). The CDR3 has 15 residues. Trimming took 7 bases from V and 8 from J, leaving 21 bases between them. Per germline, CDR1 MNHNS and CDR2 SASEGT. CDR3 bases: TGTGCCAGCAAGCGAAGGACAGGCTGGGGGGATGAGCAGTTCTTC. This encodes CASKRRTGWGDEQFF.

The chain carries TRBV5-1 and TRBJ2-2, with TRBD2 as a possible D gene (5 bases). CDR1 SGHRS and CDR2 YFSETQ come from the germline V gene. The V gene lost 2 bases and the J gene lost 0 bases, with 8 bases spanning the gap. CDR3 length: 15 residues. CDR3 bases: TGCGCCAGCAGCTTTAGCGTATCGAACACCGGGGAGCTGTTTTTT. It translates to CASSFSVSNTGELFF. Together with reference TRBV5-1 and TRBJ2-2, the CDR3 gives the full variable domain: KAGVTQTPRYLIKTRGQQVTLSCSPISGHRSVSWYQQTPGQGLQFLFEYFSETQRNKGNFPGRFSGRQFSNSRSEMNVSTLELGDSALYLCASSFSVSNTGELFFGEGSRLTVL.

This chain links TRBV28 with TRBJ2-7; 10 bases are a match to TRBD1. The germline V gene has CDR1 MDHEN and CDR2 SYDVKM. The CDR3 is 15 residues long. With V trimmed by 4 bases and J by 3 bases, 6 bases remained unmatched. For the CDR3, the DNA is TGTGCCAGCAGTTCCCGGGACAGGGGAATCTACGAGCAGTACTTC. Amino acids: CASSSRDRGIYEQYF.

This clone was counted once. The rearrangement links TRBV19 to TRBJ1-1; D is possibly TRBD1 (6 bases). The CDR3 contains 17 residues. Germline lookup yields CDR1 LNHDA and CDR2 SQIVND (reference sequence). Trimming took off 0 bases at V and 5 bases at J, with 19 bases between the two ends. CDR3 loop: CASSIDRTGRGGTEAFF. CDR3 bases: TGTGCCAGTAGTATAGATCGGACGGGCAGGGGAGGGACTGAAGCTTTCTTT. The full variable domain, its missing parts supplied by reference TRBV19 and TRBJ1-1, is DGGITQSPKYLFRKEGQNVTLSCEQNLNHDAMYWYRQDPGQGLRLIYYSQIVNDFQKGDIAEGYSVSREKKESFPLTVTSAQKNPTAFYLCASSIDRTGRGGTEAFFGQGTRLTVV.

This chain links TRBV10-3 with TRBJ2-3; D uncertain. The CDR3 has 14 amino acids. The V end lost 0 bases, the J end lost 2 bases, and 6 bases lay between the germline ends. Germline V CDR1 and CDR2: ENHRY, SYGVKD. The CDR3 DNA is TGTGCCATCAGTGAGTCTGACTTCACAGATACGCAGTATTTT. It specifies CAISESDFTDTQYF.

Worth noting for this clone: An end of the junction differs from the germline gene, which may be a read error. The V and J genes are TRBV6-5 and TRBJ1-1, with a weak D call TRBD1 (6 bases). The germline V gene has CDR1 MNHEY and CDR2 SVGAGI. This CDR3 is built from 15 residues. The CDR3 region has the DNA TGTGCCAGCAGATACTTTTTGGGGGCAAACAGTGAAGCTTTCTTT. Amino acids: CASRYFLGANSEAFF.

This clone occurred once. The chain couples TRBV7-6 to TRBJ1-2; D uncertain. CDR1 is SGHVS, CDR2 FNYEAQ, per germline. There are 13 residues in the CDR3. The V end was cut by 0 bases, the J end by 8 bases, with 10 bases between. The CDR3: CASSLAGPEGYTF. CDR3 nucleotide sequence: TGTGCCAGCAGCTTAGCGGGCCCAGAAGGCTACACCTTC.

The V and J genes are TRBV4-3 and TRBJ2-1; TRBD2 matches at 11 bases. The CDR3 consists of 15 residues. The V gene end was trimmed by 0 bases and the J gene end by 8 bases; junction bases not matched to a gene: 3. Germline CDR1 and CDR2: LGHNA and YSLEER. DNA of the CDR3: TGCGCCAGCAGCCAAGATAGCGGGAGGGCTGATGAGCAGTTCTTC. Translating it yields CASSQDSGRADEQFF.

The chain carries TRBV4-3 and TRBJ1-2; 9 positions agree with TRBD1. This CDR3 contains 17 residues. Germline trimming cut 0 bases from V and 3 bases from J; bases unmatched to any gene: 8. Germline V lookup: CDR1 LGHNA, CDR2 YSLEER. The chain's CDR3 is CASSQDPPGQGYYGYTF. For the CDR3, the DNA is TGCGCCAGCAGCCAAGACCCCCCGGGACAGGGATACTATGGCTACACCTTC.

CDR3 amino acids: CASSQEGKTRGEQYF. In DNA form, the CDR3 reads TGCGCCAGCAGCCAAGAAGGTAAAACTAGAGGCGAGCAGTACTTC. The chain combines TRBV4-1 with TRBJ2-7; maybe TRBD2 (5 bases). Germline CDR1 MGHRA, CDR2 YSYEKL. The CDR3 is 15 residues long. The V end was cut by 0 bases, the J end by 6 bases, with 15 bases between.

The V call is TRBV9, the J call TRBJ2-3; TRBD2 might be the D (5 bases). Germline V CDR1 and CDR2: SGDLS, YYNGEE. Deletions cut 0 bases from V and 7 bases from J, with 12 bases between. The CDR3 has 14 amino acids. The CDR3 reads CASSVGNPGYTQYF. The CDR3 coding sequence is TGTGCCAGCAGCGTAGGAAACCCGGGGTATACGCAGTATTTT.

V and J are TRBV7-2 and TRBJ1-6, with a possible D match to TRBD1 (5 bases). Trimming shortened V by 1 base and J by 9 bases, and 13 bases separated the two germline ends. The CDR3 covers 15 residues. Germline-derived CDR1 and CDR2 are SGHTA and FQGNSA. CDR3 amino acids: CASSLVRVLSSPLHF. CDR3 nucleotide sequence: TGTGCCAGCAGCTTAGTCAGGGTATTGAGTTCACCCCTCCACTTT. The full variable domain, with the rest looked up from reference TRBV7-2 and TRBJ1-6, is GAGVSQSPSNKVTEKGKDVELRCDPISGHTALYWYRQSLGQGLEFLIYFQGNSAPDKSGLPSDRFSAERTGGSVSTLTIQRTQQEDSAVYLCASSLVRVLSSPLHFGNGTRLTVT.

This clone turned up a few times. CDR3 residues: CASSSRASNEQFF. The CDR3 DNA is TGTGCCAGCAGCTCCCGAGCTTCCAATGAGCAGTTCTTC. V usage is TRBV7-8 and J usage is TRBJ2-1; D is ambiguous. V shed 4 bases and J shed 6 bases, with 10 bases lying between them. Germline values: CDR1 SGHVS, CDR2 FQNEAQ. The length of the CDR3 is 13 residues.

This clone was observed a handful of times. The chain employs TRBV7-2 and TRBJ1-5; maybe TRBD1 (5 bases). The germline gives CDR1 SGHTA, CDR2 FQGNSA. The CDR3 runs 15 residues. V lost 5 bases, J lost 5 bases, and 16 bases lay in between. This CDR3 is CASSPRQGGYQPQHF. DNA for the CDR3: TGTGCCAGCAGCCCTCGCCAGGGCGGATATCAGCCCCAGCATTTT. Looking up the rest from reference TRBV7-2 and TRBJ1-5 gives the full variable domain: GAGVSQSPSNKVTEKGKDVELRCDPISGHTALYWYRQSLGQGLEFLIYFQGNSAPDKSGLPSDRFSAERTGGSVSTLTIQRTQQEDSAVYLCASSPRQGGYQPQHFGDGTRLSIL.

The chain carries TRBV28 and TRBJ2-7, with a weak D call TRBD1 (5 bases). The length of the CDR3 is 12 residues. Between the trimmed V and J ends, which lost 6 bases and 2 bases, there was a span of 8 bases. From germline, CDR1 is MDHEN and CDR2 SYDVKM. The CDR3 DNA is TGTGCCAGCAGAGTAGGGGCCTACGAGCAGTACTTC. Protein sequence: CASRVGAYEQYF.

The chain is built from TRBV19 and TRBJ1-5; TRBD1 matches 9 bases. V lost 6 bases to trimming and J lost 3 bases; unmatched junction nucleotides: 6. Per germline, CDR1 LNHDA and CDR2 SQIVND (reference sequence). This CDR3 contains 15 residues. The CDR3 bases are TGTGCCAGTAGGACACAGGGGGCGAACAATCAGCCCCAGCATTTT. Protein: CASRTQGANNQPQHF.

The chain has TRBV11-2 and TRBJ2-3; 8 positions agree with TRBD2. From germline, CDR1 is SGHAT and CDR2 FQNNGV. J lost 7 bases, V lost 3 bases, and 3 bases had no gene match. This CDR3 region has 13 residues. In nucleotides, the CDR3 is TGTGCCAGCAGCTTCGGTAGCGGGAATACGCAGTATTTT. Its protein product is CASSFGSGNTQYF.

The gene calls are TRBV15 and TRBJ2-7; a possible D gene is TRBD1 (6 bases). V shed 4 bases and J shed 5 bases, with 12 bases lying between them. The CDR3 totals 13 residues. Germline CDR1 is LNHNV and CDR2 is YYDKDF (reference sequence). The CDR3 spells CATSTPRGHEQYF. The CDR3 DNA reads as TGTGCCACCAGCACTCCCAGGGGCCACGAGCAGTACTTC.

This chain connects TRBV5-4 to TRBJ2-7; 11 nucleotides align to TRBD2. V dropped 4 bases and J dropped 3; count of bases not matched to a gene: 3. The V gene's germline CDR1 is SGHNT and CDR2 YYREEE (reference sequence). This CDR3 spans 14 amino acids. The CDR3 coding sequence is TGTGCCAGCAGCCGACTAGCGGGAAACTACGAGCAGTACTTC. Translated: CASSRLAGNYEQYF.